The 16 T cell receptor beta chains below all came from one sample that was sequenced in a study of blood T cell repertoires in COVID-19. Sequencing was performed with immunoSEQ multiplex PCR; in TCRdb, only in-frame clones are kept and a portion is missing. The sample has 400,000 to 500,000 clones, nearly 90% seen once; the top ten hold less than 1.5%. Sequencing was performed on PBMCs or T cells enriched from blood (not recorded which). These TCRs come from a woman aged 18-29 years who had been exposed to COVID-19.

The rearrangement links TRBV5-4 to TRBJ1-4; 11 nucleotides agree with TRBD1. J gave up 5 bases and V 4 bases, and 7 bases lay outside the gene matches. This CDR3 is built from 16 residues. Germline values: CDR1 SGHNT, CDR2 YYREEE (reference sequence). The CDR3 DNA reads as TGTGCCAGCAGCCCCTGGACAGGGGGCGCGAATGAAAAACTGTTTTTT. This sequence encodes CASSPWTGGANEKLFF. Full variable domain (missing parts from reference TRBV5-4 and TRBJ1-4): ETGVTQSPTHLIKTRGQQVTLRCSSQSGHNTVSWYQQALGQGPQFIFQYYREEENGRGNFPPRFSGLQFPNYSSELNVNALELDDSALYLCASSPWTGGANEKLFFGSGTQLSVL.

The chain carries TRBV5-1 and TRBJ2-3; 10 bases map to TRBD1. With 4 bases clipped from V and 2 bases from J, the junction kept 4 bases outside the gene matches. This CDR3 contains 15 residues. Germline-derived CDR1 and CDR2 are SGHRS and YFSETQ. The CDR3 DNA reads TGCGCCAGCAGCCCGGGACAGGGGAACACAGATACGCAGTATTTT. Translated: CASSPGQGNTDTQYF.

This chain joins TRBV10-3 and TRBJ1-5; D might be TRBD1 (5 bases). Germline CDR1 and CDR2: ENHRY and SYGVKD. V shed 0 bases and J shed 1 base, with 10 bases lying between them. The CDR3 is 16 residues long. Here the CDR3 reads CAISESYKGSNQPQHF. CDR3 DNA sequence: TGTGCCATCAGTGAGTCGTATAAGGGGAGCAATCAGCCCCAGCATTTT.

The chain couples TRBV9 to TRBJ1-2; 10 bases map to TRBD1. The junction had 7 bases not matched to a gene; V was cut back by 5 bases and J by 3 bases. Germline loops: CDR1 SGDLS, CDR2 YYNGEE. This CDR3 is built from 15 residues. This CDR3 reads CASSFTGTGDYGYTF. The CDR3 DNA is TGTGCCAGCAGTTTTACCGGGACAGGGGACTATGGCTACACCTTC.

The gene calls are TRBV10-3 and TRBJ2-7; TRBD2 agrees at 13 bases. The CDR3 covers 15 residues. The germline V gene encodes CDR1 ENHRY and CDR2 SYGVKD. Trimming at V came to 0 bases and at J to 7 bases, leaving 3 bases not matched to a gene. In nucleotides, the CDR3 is TGTGCCATCAGTGAGTCGCGACTAGCGGGAGGAGAGCAGTACTTC. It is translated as CAISESRLAGGEQYF.

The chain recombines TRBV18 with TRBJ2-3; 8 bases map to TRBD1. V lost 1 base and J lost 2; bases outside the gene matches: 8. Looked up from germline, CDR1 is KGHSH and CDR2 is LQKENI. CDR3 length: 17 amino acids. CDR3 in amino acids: CASSPRRPGQDTDTQYF. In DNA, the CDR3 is TGTGCCAGCTCACCACGCCGACCGGGACAGGACACAGATACGCAGTATTTT.

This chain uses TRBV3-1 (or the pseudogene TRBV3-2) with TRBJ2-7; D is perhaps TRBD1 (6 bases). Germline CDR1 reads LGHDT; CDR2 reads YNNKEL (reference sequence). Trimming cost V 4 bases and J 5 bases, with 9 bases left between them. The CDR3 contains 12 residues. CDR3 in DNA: TGTGCCAGCAGCCCGACAGGAAACGAGCAGTACTTC. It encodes CASSPTGNEQYF.

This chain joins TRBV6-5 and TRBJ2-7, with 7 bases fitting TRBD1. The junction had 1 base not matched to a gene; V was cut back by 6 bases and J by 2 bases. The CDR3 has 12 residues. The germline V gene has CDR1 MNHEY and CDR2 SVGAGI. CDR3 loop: CASSQGAYEQYF. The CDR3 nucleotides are TGTGCCAGCAGCCAGGGGGCCTACGAGCAGTACTTC.

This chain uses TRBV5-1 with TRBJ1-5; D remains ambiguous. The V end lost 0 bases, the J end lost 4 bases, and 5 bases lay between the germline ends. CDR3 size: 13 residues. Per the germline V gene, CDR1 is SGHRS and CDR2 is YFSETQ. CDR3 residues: CASSLAPNQPQHF. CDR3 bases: TGCGCCAGCAGCTTGGCCCCAAATCAGCCCCAGCATTTT. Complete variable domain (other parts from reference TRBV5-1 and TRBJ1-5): KAGVTQTPRYLIKTRGQQVTLSCSPISGHRSVSWYQQTPGQGLQFLFEYFSETQRNKGNFPGRFSGRQFSNSRSEMNVSTLELGDSALYLCASSLAPNQPQHFGDGTRLSIL.

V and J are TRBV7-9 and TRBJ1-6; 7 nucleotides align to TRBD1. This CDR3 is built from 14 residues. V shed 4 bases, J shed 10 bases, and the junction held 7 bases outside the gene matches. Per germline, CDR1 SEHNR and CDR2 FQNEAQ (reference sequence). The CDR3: CASSSGTADSPLHF. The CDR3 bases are TGTGCCAGCAGCTCCGGGACAGCCGACTCACCCCTCCACTTT. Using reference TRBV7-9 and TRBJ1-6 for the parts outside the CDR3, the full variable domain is DTGVSQNPRHKITKRGQNVTFRCDPISEHNRLYWYRQTLGQGPEFLTYFQNEAQLEKSRLLSDRFSAERPKGSFSTLEIQRTEQGDSAMYLCASSSGTADSPLHFGNGTRLTVT.

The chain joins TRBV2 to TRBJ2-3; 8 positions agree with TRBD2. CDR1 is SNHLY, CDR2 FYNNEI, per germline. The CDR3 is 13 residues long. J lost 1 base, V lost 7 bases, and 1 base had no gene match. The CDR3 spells CASKAGGTDTQYF. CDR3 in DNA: TGTGCCAGCAAAGCGGGAGGCACAGATACGCAGTATTTT.

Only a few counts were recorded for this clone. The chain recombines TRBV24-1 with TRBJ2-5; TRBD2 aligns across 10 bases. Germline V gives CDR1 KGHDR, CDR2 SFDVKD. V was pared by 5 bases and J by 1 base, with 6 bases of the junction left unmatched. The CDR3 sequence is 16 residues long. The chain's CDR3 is CATSGPGLASQETQYF. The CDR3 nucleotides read TGTGCCACCAGTGGACCGGGACTAGCGTCCCAAGAGACCCAGTACTTC.

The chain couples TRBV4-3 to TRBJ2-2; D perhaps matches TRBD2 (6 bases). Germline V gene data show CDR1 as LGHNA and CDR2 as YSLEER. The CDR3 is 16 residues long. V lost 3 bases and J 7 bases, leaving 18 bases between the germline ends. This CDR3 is CASSQTTRNLFGELFF. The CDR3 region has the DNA TGCGCCAGCAGCCAGACGACTAGGAATCTATTCGGGGAGCTGTTTTTT.

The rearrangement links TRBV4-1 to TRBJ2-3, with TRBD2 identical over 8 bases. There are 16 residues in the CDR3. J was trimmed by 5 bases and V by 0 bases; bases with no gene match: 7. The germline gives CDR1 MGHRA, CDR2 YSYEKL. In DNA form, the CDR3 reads TGCGCCAGCAGCCAAGATCCCCGGGGGGGCGTAGATACGCAGTATTTT. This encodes CASSQDPRGGVDTQYF.

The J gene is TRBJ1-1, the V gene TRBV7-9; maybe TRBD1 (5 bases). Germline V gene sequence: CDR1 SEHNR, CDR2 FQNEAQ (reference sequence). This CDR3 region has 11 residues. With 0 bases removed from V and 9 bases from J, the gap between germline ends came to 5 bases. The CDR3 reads CASSLAGQAFF. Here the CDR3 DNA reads TGTGCCAGCAGCTTAGCGGGGCAAGCTTTCTTT.

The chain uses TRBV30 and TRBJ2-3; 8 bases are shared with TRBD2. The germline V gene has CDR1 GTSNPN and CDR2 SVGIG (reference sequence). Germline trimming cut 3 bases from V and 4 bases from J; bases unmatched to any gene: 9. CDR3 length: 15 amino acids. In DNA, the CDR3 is TGTGCCTGGAGGGCGGGGGGTACAGGGTCAGATACGCAGTATTTT. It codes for CAWRAGGTGSDTQYF.